The rows below give T cell receptor beta chains drawn from one sample of a study of cytotoxic CD8 clonotypes in ibrutinib-treated CLL. Sequenced by immunoSEQ multiplex PCR; TCRdb stores in-frame clones only, minus some. The top ten clones hold around 8.5% of a sample with tens of thousands of clones, approximately 85% of them seen once. The sequencing used PBMCs, collected after 24 months of ibrutinib treatment. The receptors were sampled from a human donor with chronic lymphocytic leukemia. Each CDR3 is given with its conserved first and last residue. The order of the fields is CDR3 protein, CDR3 DNA, V gene, J gene, D gene, clone size. The D gene is left open where the match is weak. The size entry is marked missing in some rows and otherwise reads once, few, many or a size class.

CDR3: CASRPQGDGYTF; DNA: TGTGCCAGCAGACCCCAGGGTGATGGCTACACCTTC; V: TRBV2; J: TRBJ1-2; D: .; size: .
CDR3: CASSLGRQGGLYQETQYF; DNA: TGTGCCAGCAGCTTAGGCCGGCAGGGAGGCTTGTACCAAGAGACCCAGTACTTC; V: TRBV13; J: TRBJ2-5; D: .; size: .
CDR3: CASRIAGVQETQYF; DNA: TGTGCCAGCAGAATAGCGGGAGTACAAGAGACCCAGTACTTC; V: TRBV6-5; J: TRBJ2-5; D: TRBD2; size: once
CDR3: CASSLSVGRSTDTQYF; DNA: TGTGCCAGCAGCTTGAGTGTCGGACGATCAACAGATACGCAGTATTTT; V: TRBV5-4; J: TRBJ2-3; D: .; size: .
CDR3: CASRAAYEQYF; DNA: TGTGCCAGCAGGGCTGCCTACGAGCAGTACTTC; V: TRBV7-9; J: TRBJ2-7; D: .; size: .
CDR3: CASSLTRWGTYEQFF; DNA: TGTGCCAGCAGCTTAACAAGGTGGGGAACGTATGAGCAGTTCTTC; V: TRBV11-1; J: TRBJ2-1; D: .; size: once
CDR3: CASSFFRQGSYTF; DNA: TGTGCCAGCAGCTTTTTCCGACAGGGGAGCTACACCTTC; V: TRBV5-6; J: TRBJ1-2; D: TRBD1; size: .
CDR3: CASSSGTDGEKLFF; DNA: TGTGCCAGCAGCTCGGGGACAGATGGTGAAAAACTGTTTTTT; V: TRBV13; J: TRBJ1-4; D: TRBD1; size: .
CDR3: CASSPSIFQETQYF; DNA: TGTGCCAGCAGCCCCTCCATTTTCCAAGAGACCCAGTACTTC; V: TRBV7-9; J: TRBJ2-5; D: .; size: .
CDR3: CASSDGFTAYQETQYF; DNA: TGTGCCAGTTCGGACGGCTTCACGGCGTACCAAGAGACCCAGTACTTC; V: TRBV19; J: TRBJ2-5; D: .; size: .
CDR3: CASSQAPQAYTEAFF; DNA: TGCGCCAGCAGCCAAGCCCCTCAGGCGTACACTGAAGCTTTCTTT; V: TRBV4-1; J: TRBJ1-1; D: .; size: .
CDR3: CASSTRDRYYQKTQYF; DNA: TGTGCCAGCAGTACTCGGGACAGGTATTACCAAAAGACCCAGTACTTC; V: TRBV6-6; J: TRBJ2-5; D: TRBD1; size: .
CDR3: CASSLTGENSPLHF; DNA: TGTGCTAGCAGCTTAACGGGAGAGAATTCACCCCTCCACTTT; V: TRBV7-7; J: TRBJ1-6; D: .; size: .
CDR3: CASSQGQNNYGYTF; DNA: TGTGCCAGCAGCCAGGGACAGAATAACTATGGCTACACCTTC; V: TRBV5-5; J: TRBJ1-2; D: TRBD1; size: few
CDR3: CASSATGTPRTSGANVLTF; DNA: TGTGCCAGCAGCGCAACCGGGACACCAAGAACCTCTGGGGCCAACGTCCTGACTTTC; V: TRBV9; J: TRBJ2-6; D: .; size: .
CDR3: CASSRSGAYGYTF; DNA: TGTGCCAGCAGTCGATCAGGGGCGTATGGCTACACCTTC; V: TRBV27; J: TRBJ1-2; D: .; size: .
CDR3: CAISRGPSRALVNSPLHF; DNA: TGTGCCATCAGTCGGGGCCCATCCAGGGCGCTTGTTAATTCACCCCTCCACTTT; V: TRBV10-3; J: TRBJ1-6; D: .; size: .
CDR3: CASSTGTVGNRYEQYF; DNA: TGTGCCAGTAGTACAGGGACAGTGGGAAATCGCTACGAGCAGTACTTC; V: TRBV19; J: TRBJ2-7; D: TRBD1; size: once
CDR3: CASSESKGSGSLGNQPQHF; DNA: TGTGCCAGCAGTGAGTCCAAGGGCTCAGGGTCCCTGGGCAATCAGCCCCAGCATTTT; V: TRBV2; J: TRBJ1-5; D: .; size: .
CDR3: CASSLVGSGEKLFF; DNA: TGCGCCAGCAGCTTGGTAGGGTCTGGTGAAAAACTGTTTTTT; V: TRBV5-1; J: TRBJ1-4; D: .; size: .
CDR3: CASSTGGAPSSYEQYF; DNA: TGTGCCAGCAGCACCGGAGGGGCACCCAGCTCCTACGAGCAGTACTTC; V: TRBV21-1; J: TRBJ2-7; D: .; size: .
CDR3: CASSSTRDTEAFF; DNA: TGTGCTAGCAGCTCGACTAGGGACACTGAAGCTTTCTTT; V: TRBV7-7; J: TRBJ1-1; D: .; size: .
CDR3: CVRKGLRMLAQETQYF; DNA: TGTGTAAGGAAGGGGCTACGAATGTTGGCCCAAGAGACCCAGTACTTC; V: TRBV2; J: TRBJ2-5; D: .; size: .
CDR3: CASSLRGDSDTEAFF; DNA: TGCGCCAGCAGCTTGAGGGGGGATTCGGACACTGAAGCTTTCTTT; V: TRBV5-1; J: TRBJ1-1; D: .; size: .
CDR3: CASSLGGFREQYF; DNA: TGTGCCAGCAGCTTAGGTGGGTTTCGCGAGCAGTACTTC; V: TRBV11-2; J: TRBJ2-7; D: .; size: once
CDR3: CASTGLFVDTQYF; DNA: TGTGCCAGCACGGGTCTTTTCGTAGATACGCAGTATTTT; V: TRBV6-1; J: TRBJ2-3; D: .; size: .
CDR3: CASIVKDRGNYGYTF; DNA: TGTGCCAGCATCGTTAAGGACAGGGGGAACTATGGCTACACCTTC; V: TRBV7-3; J: TRBJ1-2; D: TRBD1; size: .
CDR3: CASTAGTAYNSPLHF; DNA: TGTGCCAGCACAGCCGGGACAGCGTATAATTCACCCCTCCACTTT; V: TRBV6-6; J: TRBJ1-6; D: TRBD1; size: .
CDR3: CASAQQETQYF; DNA: TGTGCCAGTGCTCAGCAAGAGACCCAGTACTTC; V: TRBV19; J: TRBJ2-5; D: .; size: .
CDR3: CASSPRDRGFYEQYF; DNA: TGTGCCAGCAGCCCCCGGGACAGGGGATTCTACGAGCAGTACTTC; V: TRBV7-9; J: TRBJ2-7; D: TRBD1; size: .
CDR3: CASSLQGDTEAFF; DNA: TGTGCCAGCAGCCTACAGGGGGACACTGAAGCTTTCTTT; V: TRBV11-3; J: TRBJ1-1; D: TRBD1; size: .
CDR3: CASSPLTSGTDTQYF; DNA: TGTGCTAGCAGCCCGTTGACTAGCGGCACAGATACGCAGTATTTT; V: TRBV7-7; J: TRBJ2-3; D: TRBD2; size: .
CDR3: CASSEDGGTNEKLFF; DNA: TGTGCCAGCAGTGAAGATGGGGGCACTAATGAAAAACTGTTTTTT; V: TRBV6-1; J: TRBJ1-4; D: .; size: few
CDR3: CASSSPTGGDNSPLHF; DNA: TGTGCCAGCAGTTCCCCGACAGGGGGCGATAATTCACCCCTCCACTTT; V: TRBV28; J: TRBJ1-6; D: TRBD1; size: few
CDR3: CASSQVWGDSSYEQYF; DNA: TGCGCCAGCAGCCAAGTCTGGGGGGACAGCTCCTACGAGCAGTACTTC; V: TRBV4-1; J: TRBJ2-7; D: .; size: .
CDR3: CASSQDHSNSNYGYTF; DNA: TGCGCCAGCAGCCAAGATCACAGTAATTCTAACTATGGCTACACCTTC; V: TRBV4-1; J: TRBJ1-2; D: .; size: .
CDR3: CASSPTSWTGVEKLFF; DNA: TGTGCCAGTAGTCCGACCTCTTGGACAGGGGTCGAAAAACTGTTTTTT; V: TRBV19; J: TRBJ1-4; D: TRBD1; size: .
CDR3: CASGDRNQPQHF; DNA: TGTGCCAGCGGAGACCGCAATCAGCCCCAGCATTTT; V: TRBV28; J: TRBJ1-5; D: .; size: .
CDR3: CASSLMPGAPNYGYTF; DNA: TGTGCCAGCAGCTTAATGCCGGGGGCCCCTAACTATGGCTACACCTTC; V: TRBV7-3; J: TRBJ1-2; D: .; size: .
CDR3: CATSRGGNEGEKLFF; DNA: TGTGCCACCAGCAGAGGGGGGAATGAAGGTGAAAAACTGTTTTTT; V: TRBV15; J: TRBJ1-4; D: .; size: .
CDR3: CSAVRVSSGNTIYF; DNA: TGCAGCGCCGTCCGCGTGAGCTCTGGAAACACCATATATTTT; V: TRBV29-1; J: TRBJ1-3; D: .; size: .
CDR3: CASSYGGAVTEAFF; DNA: TGTGCCAGCAGTTACGGGGGGGCTGTCACTGAAGCTTTCTTT; V: TRBV6-6; J: TRBJ1-1; D: .; size: .
CDR3: CASLQGVLWEQYF; DNA: TGTGCCAGCTTACAGGGGGTCCTCTGGGAGCAGTACTTC; V: TRBV6-1; J: TRBJ2-7; D: TRBD1; size: .
CDR3: CASSAPLDRGRSGANVLTF; DNA: TGTGCCAGCAGCGCACCCCTCGACAGGGGGAGGTCTGGGGCCAACGTCCTGACTTTC; V: TRBV9; J: TRBJ2-6; D: TRBD1; size: .
CDR3: CASSIGDNNQPQHF; DNA: TGTGCCAGTAGTATAGGGGACAACAATCAGCCCCAGCATTTT; V: TRBV19; J: TRBJ1-5; D: .; size: .
CDR3: CASSSRHEETQYF; DNA: TGTGCCAGCAGCTCAAGACACGAAGAGACCCAGTACTTC; V: TRBV7-3; J: TRBJ2-5; D: .; size: .
CDR3: CAISELEGTQYF; DNA: TGTGCCATCAGTGAGTTGGAGGGGACCCAGTACTTC; V: TRBV10-3; J: TRBJ2-5; D: .; size: .
CDR3: CASRKNTEAFF; DNA: TGTGCCAGCAGAAAAAACACTGAAGCTTTCTTT; V: TRBV27; J: TRBJ1-1; D: .; size: .
CDR3: CASSIQGNTEAFF; DNA: TGTGCCAGTAGTATCCAGGGGAACACTGAAGCTTTCTTT; V: TRBV19; J: TRBJ1-1; D: .; size: .
CDR3: CASSVYTGELFF; DNA: TGTGCCAGCAGCGTTTACACCGGGGAGCTGTTTTTT; V: TRBV9; J: TRBJ2-2; D: .; size: .
CDR3: CASRDSGNTEAFF; DNA: TGTGCCAGCCGGGACAGCGGCAACACTGAAGCTTTCTTT; V: TRBV10-3; J: TRBJ1-1; D: TRBD1; size: .